The entry below describes one TCR beta chain. This entry comes from a study of CD8 T cells in ankylosing spondylitis. TCRdb ran MiXCR on the 5' RACE reads and lists one entry per CDR3 protein. The sample yields about 270,000 distinct CDR3 sequences, about 30% seen once. This clonotype originated in a male donor with ankylosing spondylitis or in good health (not recorded which). The sample was blood, either unsorted or a sorted T cell fraction (not recorded which).

In DNA, the CDR3 is TGTGCCAGCAGCCCCCGGGAGGGCTCTAGCACAGATACGCAGTATTTT. Translation: CASSPREGSSTDTQYF. This chain joins TRBV9 and TRBJ2-3, with 8 bases identical to TRBD2. Germline V gene sequence: CDR1 SGDLS, CDR2 YYNGEE. The CDR3 extends over 16 amino acids. J gave up 0 bases and V 4 bases, and 7 bases lay outside the gene matches.